The clone carrying this T cell receptor (beta chain) has just one count. The entry originates in a study of blood T cell repertoires in COVID-19. Across the whole study: From T cells, B-cell-depleted T cells, or PBMCs came the material, which was cDNA or gDNA.

Recovered status applied to Cohort 3 donors who had two consecutive negative PCRs. It also applied to those with clearance or with symptom resolution. The CDR3 sequence is 13 residues long. V lost 6 bases and J 1 base, leaving 10 bases between the germline ends. Germline CDR1 is GTSNPN and CDR2 is SVGIG (reference sequence). Assay: immunoSEQ multiplex PCR; the TCRdb copy retains only in-frame clones and omits some. The sample lists 400,000 or so clones, less than 95% occurring once. Sequencing was performed on PBMCs or T cells enriched from blood (not recorded which). The sequence came from a man between 18 and 29 years old who had recovered from COVID-19. This rearrangement joins TRBV30 to TRBJ1-3, with D possibly matching TRBD1 (5 bases). The CDR3 sequence: CACSRESGNTIYF. The CDR3 DNA reads as TGTGCCTGTTCCAGGGAATCTGGAAACACCATATATTTT.